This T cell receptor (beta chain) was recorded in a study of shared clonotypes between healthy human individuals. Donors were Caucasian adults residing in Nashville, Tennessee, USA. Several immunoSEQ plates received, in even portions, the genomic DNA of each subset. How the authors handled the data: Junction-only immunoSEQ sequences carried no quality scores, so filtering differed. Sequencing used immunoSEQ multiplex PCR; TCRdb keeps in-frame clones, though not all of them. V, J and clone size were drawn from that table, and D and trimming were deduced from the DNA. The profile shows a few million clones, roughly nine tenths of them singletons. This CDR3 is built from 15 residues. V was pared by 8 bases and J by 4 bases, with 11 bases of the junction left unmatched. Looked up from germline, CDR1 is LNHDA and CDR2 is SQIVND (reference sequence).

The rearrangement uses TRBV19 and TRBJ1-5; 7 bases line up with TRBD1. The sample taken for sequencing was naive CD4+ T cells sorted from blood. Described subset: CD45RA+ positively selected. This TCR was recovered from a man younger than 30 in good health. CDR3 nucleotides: TGTGCCAGTGGGGCTCCAGGGGGAGGGAATCAGCCCCAGCATTTT. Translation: CASGAPGGGNQPQHF.